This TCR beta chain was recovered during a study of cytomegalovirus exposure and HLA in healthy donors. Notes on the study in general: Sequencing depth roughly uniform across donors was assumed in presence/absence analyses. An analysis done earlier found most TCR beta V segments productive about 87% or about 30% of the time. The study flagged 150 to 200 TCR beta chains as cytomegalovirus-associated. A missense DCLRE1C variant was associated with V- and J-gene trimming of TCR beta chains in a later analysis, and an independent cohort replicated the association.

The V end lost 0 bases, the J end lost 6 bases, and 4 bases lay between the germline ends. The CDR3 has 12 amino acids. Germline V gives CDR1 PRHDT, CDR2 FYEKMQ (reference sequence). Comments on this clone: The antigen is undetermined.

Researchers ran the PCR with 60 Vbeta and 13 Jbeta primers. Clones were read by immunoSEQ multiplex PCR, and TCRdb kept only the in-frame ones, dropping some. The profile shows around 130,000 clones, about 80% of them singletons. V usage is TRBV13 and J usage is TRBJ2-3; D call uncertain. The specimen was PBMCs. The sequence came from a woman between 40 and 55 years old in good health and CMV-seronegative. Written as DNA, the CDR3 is TGTGCCAGCAGCTTAGGCCAGGATACGCAGTATTTT. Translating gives CASSLGQDTQYF.